Each of the 24 T cell receptor beta chains below was sequenced from the same sample in a study of blood T cell repertoires in COVID-19. TCRdb's copy holds only in-frame clones and misses some; the assay was immunoSEQ multiplex PCR. The repertoire includes about 56,000 clones, roughly 84% of them detected once, and about an eighth sits in the top ten. The sequencing input was peripheral blood. The receptors were sampled from a woman of 80 years or more with acute or convalescent COVID-19.

This clone was detected only once. This chain connects TRBV6-5 to TRBJ1-1, with D unresolved. Germline values: CDR1 MNHEY, CDR2 SVGAGI. Trimming shortened V by 7 bases and J by 3 bases, and 15 bases separated the two germline ends. The length of the CDR3 is 14 residues. The CDR3 DNA follows: TGTGCCAGCACCTGGGCCCGGATAGACACTGAAGCTTTCTTT. Its protein is CASTWARIDTEAFF.

This chain's CDR3 is CASSTGTGVDGELFF. CDR3 DNA: TGTGCCAGCAGCACCGGGACAGGGGTAGACGGGGAGCTGTTTTTT. The rearrangement joins TRBV7-9 to TRBJ2-2; 10 bases fit TRBD1. CDR3 length: 15 amino acids. Trimming took 5 bases from V and 7 from J; bases not matched to a gene: 7. From germline, CDR1 is SEHNR and CDR2 FQNEAQ (reference sequence).

The chain links TRBV5-1 to TRBJ1-1; D uncertain. Germline V gene sequence: CDR1 SGHRS, CDR2 YFSETQ. The CDR3 is 13 residues long. Trimming shortened V by 6 bases and J by 3 bases, and 12 bases separated the two germline ends. DNA for the CDR3: TGCGCCAGCACGCGGGAACTCGACACTGAAGCTTTCTTT. Protein: CASTRELDTEAFF.

The chain is built from TRBV7-3 and TRBJ2-2, with 8 bases identical to TRBD2. Unmatched junction bases numbered 11, after V lost 5 bases and J lost 3 bases. The CDR3 is 17 amino acids. Germline CDR1 reads SGHTA; CDR2 reads FQGTGA. The CDR3 nucleotides are TGTGCCAGCAGCCCCCACTCGGCGGGGGGACACACCGGGGAGCTGTTTTTT. Its protein product is CASSPHSAGGHTGELFF.

The chain uses TRBV5-6 and TRBJ1-2, with 9 bases matching TRBD1. Per germline, CDR1 SGHDT and CDR2 YYEEEE. The CDR3 covers 15 residues. V shed 4 bases and J 3 bases; nucleotides not matched to a gene: 7. The CDR3 DNA reads as TGTGCCAGCAGCCCCGGGACAGGGAGGGACTATGGCTACACCTTC. Amino acid sequence: CASSPGTGRDYGYTF.

The gene calls are TRBV12-3 or TRBV12-4 and TRBJ1-5; D is unclear. Trimming pared 5 bases from V and 4 bases from J, leaving 9 bases between. CDR3 length: 13 amino acids. The DNA for the CDR3 is TGTGCCAGCAGTCCCAACGGGAATCAGCCCCAGCATTTT. Its translation: CASSPNGNQPQHF.

This chain connects TRBV3-1 (or the pseudogene TRBV3-2) to TRBJ2-5; D is possibly TRBD2 (6 bases). Germline V CDR1 and CDR2: LGHDT, YNNKEL (reference sequence). V dropped 6 bases and J dropped 7 bases, with 18 bases sitting between them. The CDR3 spans 14 residues. CDR3 DNA: TGTGCCAGCAGGGGAGGAGGTGCCACGGGGACCCAGTACTTC. Amino acid sequence: CASRGGGATGTQYF.

This rearrangement joins TRBV2 to TRBJ2-1; 8 bases are a match to TRBD1. With V trimmed by 7 bases and J by 8 bases, 16 bases remained unmatched. Germline CDR1 and CDR2: SNHLY and FYNNEI. The CDR3 is 16 amino acids. CDR3 DNA sequence: TGTGCCAGCAATAGCGCACCGGGACAGGAATCCGATGAGCAGTTCTTC. Translating it yields CASNSAPGQESDEQFF.

The chain carries TRBV5-1 and TRBJ2-5, with TRBD2 as a possible D gene (6 bases). The CDR3 has 16 residues. The germline gives CDR1 SGHRS, CDR2 YFSETQ. V lost 3 bases to trimming and J lost 2 bases, with 17 bases between them. The CDR3 DNA follows: TGCGCCAGCAGCTCGGGGACTCGGAGGGAACAAGAGACCCAGTACTTC. Translating it yields CASSSGTRREQETQYF.

This clone has a single count. This sequence joins TRBV12-5 and TRBJ2-1; the match to TRBD2 covers 10 bases. The junction had 9 bases not matched to a gene; V was cut back by 7 bases and J by 0 bases. The CDR3 covers 17 residues. Germline lookup yields CDR1 LGHNT and CDR2 FRNRAP. The CDR3, as DNA: TGTGCTAGTGCCCTGACTAGCGGGTGGAGCTCCTACAATGAGCAGTTCTTC. It encodes CASALTSGWSSYNEQFF.

The gene calls are TRBV4-2 and TRBJ1-2; 8 bases line up with TRBD1. Germline trimming cut 4 bases from V and 8 bases from J; bases unmatched to any gene: 3. Germline CDR1 and CDR2: LGHNA and YNFKEQ. This CDR3 is 12 amino acids long. For the CDR3, the DNA is TGTGCCAGCAGCCGGACAGGGTACGGCTACACCTTC. It translates to CASSRTGYGYTF.

This clone has just one count. The genes are TRBV5-4 and TRBJ2-7, with a possible D match to TRBD2 (5 bases). The CDR3 loop spans 13 amino acids. Germline loops: CDR1 SGHNT, CDR2 YYREEE (reference sequence). Trimming pared 4 bases from V and 7 bases from J, leaving 15 bases between. The chain's CDR3 is CASSQDPTGEQYF. The CDR3 bases are TGTGCCAGCAGCCAGGACCCGACGGGGGAGCAGTACTTC. Full variable domain (remainder filled in from reference TRBV5-4 and TRBJ2-7): ETGVTQSPTHLIKTRGQQVTLRCSSQSGHNTVSWYQQALGQGPQFIFQYYREEENGRGNFPPRFSGLQFPNYSSELNVNALELDDSALYLCASSQDPTGEQYFGPGTRLTVT.

The chain joins TRBV5-1 to TRBJ2-3, with 7 nucleotides matching TRBD1. The length of the CDR3 is 15 residues. Per the germline V gene, CDR1 is SGHRS and CDR2 is YFSETQ. V lost 3 bases to trimming and J lost 0 bases; unmatched junction nucleotides: 4. The CDR3, as DNA: TGCGCCAGCAGCTACTCGGACAGGAGCACAGATACGCAGTATTTT. Residues: CASSYSDRSTDTQYF.

This chain uses TRBV11-2 with TRBJ2-1, with D possibly matching TRBD1 (6 bases). Germline CDR1 reads SGHAT; CDR2 reads FQNNGV. The CDR3 sequence is 15 residues long. Trimming took off 1 base at V and 4 bases at J, with 11 bases between the two ends. In DNA, the CDR3 is TGTGCCAGCAGCTTAGCGGGACAAGGTTACAATGAGCAGTTCTTC. Translation: CASSLAGQGYNEQFF.

The gene calls are TRBV30 and TRBJ1-3; D may be TRBD1 (6 bases). The length of the CDR3 is 16 residues. CDR1 GTSNPN and CDR2 SVGIG come from the germline V gene (reference sequence). Trimming took off 5 bases at V and 0 bases at J, with 17 bases between the two ends. In DNA, the CDR3 is TGTGCCTGGCAGCCGGGACAAAGCCTCTCTGGAAACACCATATATTTT. Amino acids: CAWQPGQSLSGNTIYF.

This chain uses TRBV3-1 (or the pseudogene TRBV3-2) with TRBJ1-1; a possible D gene is TRBD1 (5 bases). V was pared by 3 bases and J by 3 bases, with 11 bases between. This CDR3 has 14 amino acids. The V gene's germline CDR1 is LGHDT and CDR2 YNNKEL (reference sequence). This chain's CDR3 is CASSHQGVDTEAFF. The CDR3 coding sequence is TGTGCCAGCAGCCACCAGGGTGTAGACACTGAAGCTTTCTTT.

The gene calls are TRBV6-1 and TRBJ1-6; the match to TRBD1 covers 9 bases. CDR1 is MNHNS, CDR2 SASEGT, per germline. The CDR3 has 15 residues. J was trimmed by 8 bases and V by 0 bases; bases with no gene match: 2. The CDR3 DNA is TGTGCCAGCAGTGAAGCCCGGACAGGGGATTCACCCCTCCACTTT. As protein: CASSEARTGDSPLHF.

The genes are TRBV5-1 and TRBJ1-2; 10 bases map to TRBD1. The V and J ends lost 0 bases and 4 bases, in that order; junction bases with no gene match: 6. The CDR3 is 16 amino acids. CDR1 SGHRS and CDR2 YFSETQ come from the germline V gene. The CDR3 reads CASSLDLGQGVYGYTF. CDR3 in DNA: TGCGCCAGCAGCTTGGATCTAGGACAGGGGGTCTATGGCTACACCTTC.

This clone was picked up a small number of times. The chain's CDR3 is CASSQDPLQGNEKLFF. The CDR3 bases are TGCGCCAGCAGCCAAGATCCGCTACAGGGGAATGAAAAACTGTTTTTT. This chain links TRBV4-1 with TRBJ1-4; TRBD1 agrees at 7 bases. Trimming cost V 0 bases and J 5 bases; bases outside gene matches: 6. The CDR3 covers 16 residues. Germline values: CDR1 MGHRA, CDR2 YSYEKL.

This chain uses TRBV11-3 with TRBJ1-1, with D perhaps TRBD1 (6 bases). This CDR3 has 13 amino acids. The V end lost 1 base, the J end lost 8 bases, and 11 bases lay between the germline ends. Germline assignment: CDR1 SGHNT and CDR2 YENEEA. The CDR3 reads CASSLGQALEAFF. CDR3 bases: TGTGCCAGCAGCTTAGGACAGGCGTTAGAAGCTTTCTTT.

The chain combines TRBV7-2 with TRBJ2-1, with 11 nucleotides matching TRBD2. This CDR3 region has 16 residues. V dropped 0 bases and J dropped 6; count of bases not matched to a gene: 4. Germline V gives CDR1 SGHTA, CDR2 FQGNSA. CDR3 nucleotide sequence: TGTGCCAGCAGCTTAGCTAGCGGGGGGGCCTTCAATGAGCAGTTCTTC. This encodes CASSLASGGAFNEQFF.

The chain recombines TRBV9 with TRBJ1-2; D uncertain. Looked up from germline, CDR1 is SGDLS and CDR2 is YYNGEE. V was trimmed by 3 bases and J by 4 bases, leaving 16 bases between them. CDR3 size: 15 residues. For the CDR3, the DNA is TGTGCCAGCAGCGAAACCCAAACAGACCTCTATGGCTACACCTTC. It translates to CASSETQTDLYGYTF.

V gene TRBV5-1 combines with J gene TRBJ2-2; TRBD2 matches 8 bases. There are 17 residues in the CDR3. J gave up 5 bases and V 0 bases, and 9 bases lay outside the gene matches. CDR1 SGHRS and CDR2 YFSETQ come from the germline V gene. This CDR3 reads CASSLDVATGGTGELFF. Written as DNA, the CDR3 is TGCGCCAGCAGCTTGGATGTCGCTACGGGGGGGACCGGGGAGCTGTTTTTT.

The CDR3 DNA sequence: TGTGCCAGCAGGGGGGACAGGGAGAATGGCTACACCTTC. The encoded protein is CASRGDRENGYTF. The chain employs TRBV6-6 and TRBJ1-2; 9 nucleotides line up with TRBD1. Trimming removed 6 bases from V and 6 bases from J; junction bases left unmatched: 5. Germline loops: CDR1 MNHNY, CDR2 SVGAGI (reference sequence). The length of the CDR3 is 13 residues.